These 15 T cell receptor beta chains were sequenced from one sample in a study of blood T cell repertoires in COVID-19. Clones were sequenced by immunoSEQ multiplex PCR, and TCRdb holds only the in-frame ones, with some missing. The data contain roughly 260,000 clones, 70% to 90% of them singletons. Source material: peripheral blood. All receptors derive from a woman in her 50s with acute or convalescent COVID-19.

This chain links TRBV11-2 with TRBJ2-7; tentatively, D is TRBD1 (6 bases). Trimming left V 1 base short and J 2 bases short, with 12 bases between. The CDR3 extends over 15 amino acids. The germline gives CDR1 SGHAT, CDR2 FQNNGV. CDR3 DNA sequence: TGTGCCAGCAGCTTAGGGGTAGGGGGACCCTACGAGCAGTACTTC. This sequence encodes CASSLGVGGPYEQYF.

The gene calls are TRBV9 and TRBJ1-1; D gene ambiguous. V lost 0 bases and J lost 1, with 7 bases in between. This CDR3 spans 14 amino acids. Germline CDR1 SGDLS, CDR2 YYNGEE. This CDR3 reads CASSVEQRNTEAFF. The CDR3 bases are TGTGCCAGCAGCGTAGAACAGAGGAACACTGAAGCTTTCTTT.

The gene calls are TRBV9 and TRBJ2-1; D is possibly TRBD1 (6 bases). Trimming removed 0 bases from V and 9 bases from J, with 22 bases in between. Germline lookup yields CDR1 SGDLS and CDR2 YYNGEE. The CDR3 extends over 17 amino acids. The CDR3 region has the DNA TGTGCCAGCAGCGTAGAAAGGTGGAATCAGGGGCTAGGTGAGCAGTTCTTC. Translation gives CASSVERWNQGLGEQFF.

The V gene is TRBV15, the J gene TRBJ2-2, with D unresolved. CDR3 length: 13 residues. Germline V gene lookup returns CDR1 LNHNV and CDR2 YYDKDF (reference sequence). The ends were cut back, 2 bases at V and 3 bases at J, with 4 bases in the middle. The CDR3 reads CATSRRDTGELFF. In DNA form, the CDR3 reads TGTGCCACCAGCAGACGAGACACCGGGGAGCTGTTTTTT.

This clone appeared once. The chain joins TRBV2 to TRBJ1-2; 10 bases line up with TRBD1. The germline gives CDR1 SNHLY, CDR2 FYNNEI. The V and J ends lost 4 bases and 5 bases, in that order; junction bases with no gene match: 4. CDR3 length: 14 amino acids. The chain's CDR3 is CASSGGQGTYGYTF. CDR3 sequence (DNA): TGTGCCAGCAGTGGGGGACAGGGGACGTATGGCTACACCTTC.

The chain couples TRBV3-1 (or the pseudogene TRBV3-2) to TRBJ2-7, with D maybe TRBD2 (7 bases). Trimming left V 4 bases short and J 3 bases short, with 13 bases between. CDR1 and CDR2 (germline): LGHDT, YNNKEL (reference sequence). The CDR3 is 14 amino acids. The CDR3 here is CASSREGDDYEQYF. CDR3 DNA sequence: TGTGCCAGCAGCCGGGAGGGGGACGACTACGAGCAGTACTTC.

The V call is TRBV19, the J call TRBJ1-5, with D unresolved. Trimming took off 0 bases at V and 7 bases at J, with 16 bases between the two ends. The CDR3 is 16 residues long. Germline lookup yields CDR1 LNHDA and CDR2 SQIVND (reference sequence). This CDR3 reads CASSIDLGWEVQPQHF. CDR3 sequence (DNA): TGTGCCAGTAGTATAGATCTCGGTTGGGAGGTCCAGCCCCAGCATTTT.

V usage is TRBV7-3 and J usage is TRBJ2-1; the D gene is possibly TRBD2 (5 bases). The CDR3 has 13 residues. Trimming took off 9 bases at V and 2 bases at J, with 11 bases between the two ends. Germline V gene lookup returns CDR1 SGHTA and CDR2 FQGTGA. CDR3 protein: CASGESPYNEQFF. CDR3 in DNA: TGTGCCAGTGGGGAGTCCCCCTACAATGAGCAGTTCTTC.

This chain joins TRBV11-2 and TRBJ2-1; the match to TRBD2 covers 9 bases. The CDR3 is made up of 14 amino acids. Germline loops: CDR1 SGHAT, CDR2 FQNNGV. The V segment lost 1 base and the J segment 13 bases; nucleotides outside the gene matches: 8. The CDR3 DNA is TGTGCCAGCAGCTTAGCCCAACATAGCGGGAGTCAGTTCTTC. As protein: CASSLAQHSGSQFF.

The chain uses TRBV29-1 and TRBJ2-4, with a possible D match to TRBD2 (5 bases). The V gene lost 6 bases and the J gene lost 0 bases, with 15 bases spanning the gap. Germline V gives CDR1 SQVTM, CDR2 ANQGSEA. CDR3 length: 15 residues. CDR3 sequence reads: CSVRGPFIAKNIQYF. In nucleotides, the CDR3 is TGCAGCGTCCGCGGGCCTTTTATAGCCAAAAACATTCAGTACTTC.

This sequence joins TRBV7-3 and TRBJ2-1, with D perhaps TRBD1 (6 bases). The CDR3 has 16 amino acids. Trimming pared 1 base from V and 7 bases from J, leaving 17 bases between. CDR1 is SGHTA, CDR2 FQGTGA, per germline. Written as DNA, the CDR3 is TGTGCCAGCAGCTTAAAAGGCCCGACAGGCCCGAATGAGCAGTTCTTC. It codes for CASSLKGPTGPNEQFF.

The V call is TRBV28, the J call TRBJ2-7; possible D gene TRBD1, 6 bases. With 7 bases removed from V and 2 bases from J, the gap between germline ends came to 18 bases. Germline CDR1 and CDR2: MDHEN and SYDVKM. CDR3 length equals 15 residues. The DNA of the CDR3 is TGTGCCAGCACCCCCCCCGACAGGACCCCCTACGAGCAGTACTTC. As protein: CASTPPDRTPYEQYF.

The rearrangement links TRBV6-2 or TRBV6-3 to TRBJ1-5; no clear D. V dropped 2 bases and J dropped 7 bases, with 18 bases sitting between them. The CDR3 is 16 amino acids. The V gene's germline CDR1 is MNHEY and CDR2 SVGEGT. The CDR3 coding sequence is TGTGCCAGCAGTTACCGTGGTCCCACTCGCGTCCAGCCCCAGCATTTT. Protein product: CASSYRGPTRVQPQHF.

The rearrangement joins TRBV3-1 (or the pseudogene TRBV3-2) to TRBJ1-5, with a possible D match to TRBD1 (5 bases). This CDR3 is built from 14 residues. Germline CDR1 LGHDT, CDR2 YNNKEL (reference sequence). V was trimmed by 1 base and J by 5 bases, leaving 9 bases between them. As DNA, the CDR3 is TGTGCCAGCAGCCAAGGACCGGGGGATCAGCCCCAGCATTTT. Translated: CASSQGPGDQPQHF.

This clone has a handful of counts. The rearrangement joins TRBV5-5 to TRBJ1-4; 7 bases line up with TRBD1. CDR1 and CDR2 from the germline V gene are SGHKS and YYEKEE (reference sequence). The CDR3 has 14 residues. V shed 3 bases and J 8 bases; nucleotides not matched to a gene: 7. The CDR3 coding sequence is TGTGCCAGCAGCTCTACAGGGGTAGTAGAAAAACTGTTTTTT. Translated: CASSSTGVVEKLFF. The full variable domain, completed using reference TRBV5-5 and TRBJ1-4, is DAGVTQSPTHLIKTRGQQVTLRCSPISGHKSVSWYQQVLGQGPQFIFQYYEKEERGRGNFPDRFSARQFPNYSSELNVNALLLGDSALYLCASSSTGVVEKLFFGSGTQLSVL.